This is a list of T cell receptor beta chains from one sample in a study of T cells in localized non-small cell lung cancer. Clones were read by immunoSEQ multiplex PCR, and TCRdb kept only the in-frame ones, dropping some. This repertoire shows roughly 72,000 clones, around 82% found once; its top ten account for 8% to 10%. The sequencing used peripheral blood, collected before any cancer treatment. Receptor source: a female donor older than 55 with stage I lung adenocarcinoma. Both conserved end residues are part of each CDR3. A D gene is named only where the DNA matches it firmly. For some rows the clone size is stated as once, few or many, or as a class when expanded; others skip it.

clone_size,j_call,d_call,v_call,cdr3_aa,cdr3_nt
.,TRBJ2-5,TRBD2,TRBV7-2,CASSSTTSGGLQETQYF,TGTGCCAGCAGCTCGACGACTAGCGGGGGGTTACAAGAGACCCAGTACTTC
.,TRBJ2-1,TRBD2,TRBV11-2,CASSSTLAGGNYNEQFF,TGTGCCAGCAGCTCAACACTAGCGGGAGGGAACTACAATGAGCAGTTCTTC
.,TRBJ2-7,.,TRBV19,CASSIGGDTYEQYF,TGTGCCAGTAGTATAGGAGGGGATACCTACGAGCAGTACTTC
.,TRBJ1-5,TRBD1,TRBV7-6,CASSPGQGGQPQHF,TGTGCCAGCAGCCCTGGACAGGGAGGTCAGCCCCAGCATTTT
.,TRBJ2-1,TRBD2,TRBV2,CASSGPASGGAGYNEQFF,TGTGCCAGCAGCGGCCCAGCTAGCGGGGGGGCCGGCTACAATGAGCAGTTCTTC
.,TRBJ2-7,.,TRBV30,CAWSVTGGLEQYF,TGTGCCTGGAGTGTAACCGGGGGCCTTGAGCAGTACTTC
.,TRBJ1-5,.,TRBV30,CAWRAGRGQPQHF,TGTGCCTGGAGGGCAGGGCGGGGGCAGCCCCAGCATTTT
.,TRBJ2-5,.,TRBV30,CAWSDAGETQYF,TGTGCCTGGAGTGACGCGGGTGAGACCCAGTACTTC
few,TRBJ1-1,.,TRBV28,CATRGLPEAFF,TGTGCCACCCGCGGTCTACCTGAAGCTTTCTTT
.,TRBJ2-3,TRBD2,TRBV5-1,CASSWEGRGTDTQYF,TGCGCCAGCAGCTGGGAGGGCCGGGGCACAGATACGCAGTATTTT
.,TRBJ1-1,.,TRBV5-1,CASSLATAGMNTEAFF,TGCGCCAGCAGCTTGGCTACGGCAGGGATGAACACTGAAGCTTTCTTT
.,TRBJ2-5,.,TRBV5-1,CASSPHGETQYF,TGCGCCAGCAGCCCCCACGGAGAGACCCAGTACTTC
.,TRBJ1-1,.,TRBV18,CASSPRGQPPLYEAFF,TGTGCCAGCTCACCACGCGGACAGCCACCACTCTATGAAGCTTTCTTT
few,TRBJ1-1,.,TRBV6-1,CATRLSGEKTEAFF,TGTGCCACCAGACTTTCCGGGGAGAAGACTGAAGCTTTCTTT
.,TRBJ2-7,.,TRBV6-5,CASSRTLLGYEQYF,TGTGCCAGCAGCCGCACTTTACTAGGCTACGAGCAGTACTTC
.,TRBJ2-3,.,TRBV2,CASSPDPTDTQYF,TGTGCCAGCAGCCCCGACCCCACAGATACGCAGTATTTT
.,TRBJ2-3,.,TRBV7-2,CASSASTDTQYF,TGTGCCAGCAGCGCTAGCACAGATACGCAGTATTTT
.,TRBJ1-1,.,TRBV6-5,CASSYLRGNTEAFF,TGTGCCAGCAGTTACCTCAGGGGGAACACTGAAGCTTTCTTT